The next 29 T cell receptor beta chains were all read from a single sample in a study of T-cell memory formation after mild COVID-19. TCRdb redid the calling of the 5' RACE reads with MiXCR, one entry per CDR3 protein. The table has some 320,000 distinct CDR3 sequences, 13% to 15% seen once. The sample consisted of PBMCs or a T cell subset sorted from them (not recorded which). Receptor source: a man aged 18 to 35 who had mild COVID-19 (a few samples of this study predate the infection). Cell type and time point are not known.

J is TRBJ1-2 and V is TRBV7-9; D is perhaps TRBD1 (6 bases). Germline V gene lookup returns CDR1 SEHNR and CDR2 FQNEAQ (reference sequence). This CDR3 has 14 residues. The V and J ends lost 3 bases and 8 bases respectively, with 16 bases between them. CDR3 loop: CASSFPGAAWGYTF. The CDR3 coding sequence is TGTGCCAGCAGCTTCCCAGGGGCCGCCTGGGGCTACACCTTC.

In this sample, this clonotype turned up a few times. The gene calls are TRBV7-9 and TRBJ1-1; D gene unclear. Trimming stripped 4 bases from V and 1 base from J, with 10 bases between. This CDR3 has 14 amino acids. Germline V gene data show CDR1 as SEHNR and CDR2 as FQNEAQ (reference sequence). The CDR3 here is CASSSGPRNTEAFF. For the CDR3, the DNA is TGTGCCAGCAGCTCCGGACCGAGGAACACTGAAGCTTTCTTT.

This chain uses TRBV29-1 with TRBJ2-1; TRBD2 might be the D (5 bases). Germline lookup yields CDR1 SQVTM and CDR2 ANQGSEA. The V gene lost 1 base and the J gene lost 8 bases, with 9 bases spanning the gap. The length of the CDR3 is 12 residues. CDR3 residues: CSVEGERYEQFF. In DNA form, the CDR3 reads TGCAGCGTTGAAGGGGAGAGGTATGAGCAGTTCTTC.

As regards this clonotype: This may be a read error, as it is one base from a much larger clone. The chain uses TRBV12-3 or TRBV12-4 and TRBJ2-2; the D gene is possibly TRBD1 (5 bases). There are 13 residues in the CDR3. Trimming stripped 7 bases from V and 1 base from J, with 7 bases between. The CDR3 region is CASTTGNTGELFF. CDR3 sequence (DNA): TGTGCCAGCACTACAGGGAACACCGGGGAGCTGTTTTTT.

There are a few counts of this clonotype. The V gene is TRBV7-3, the J gene TRBJ2-1; perhaps TRBD2 as D (6 bases). CDR1 is SGHTA and CDR2 is FQGTGA in the germline V gene. The V end was cut by 3 bases, the J end by 6 bases, with 12 bases between. This CDR3 spans 14 amino acids. DNA of the CDR3: TGTGCCAGCAGCTTCGGGGGTCCTCGCAATGAGCAGTTCTTC. It translates to CASSFGGPRNEQFF. The full variable domain, completed using reference TRBV7-3 and TRBJ2-1, is GAGVSQTPSNKVTEKGKYVELRCDPISGHTALYWYRQSLGQGPEFLIYFQGTGAADDSGLPNDRFFAVRPEGSVSTLKIQRTERGDSAVYLCASSFGGPRNEQFFGPGTRLTVL.

The chain links TRBV7-9 to TRBJ2-5, with no clear D. V lost 2 bases and J lost 5, with 15 bases in between. The CDR3 is 15 residues long. CDR1 is SEHNR and CDR2 is FQNEAQ in the germline V gene (reference sequence). The CDR3 is CASSLRRDLGETQYF. CDR3 nucleotides: TGTGCCAGCAGCTTACGTAGAGACCTCGGGGAGACCCAGTACTTC.

The rearrangement joins TRBV3-1 to TRBJ1-5, with a weak D call TRBD1 (6 bases). The CDR3 contains 13 residues. Trimming left V 5 bases short and J 7 bases short, with 12 bases between. Germline V CDR1 and CDR2: LGHDT, YNNKEL (reference sequence). DNA for the CDR3: TGTGCCAGCAGCGACCCCGGGGGCCAGCCCCAGCATTTT. Translating it yields CASSDPGGQPQHF.

This clonotype was detected ten times or more. This chain uses TRBV4-1 with TRBJ2-3; D is undetermined. The germline V gene has CDR1 MGHRA and CDR2 YSYEKL. CDR3 length: 16 residues. Trimming shortened V by 0 bases and J by 0 bases, and 10 bases separated the two germline ends. The CDR3 region has the DNA TGCGCCAGCAGCCAAGAAGCACAGCCTAGCACAGATACGCAGTATTTT. It translates to CASSQEAQPSTDTQYF.

This clonotype appeared a few times. The V and J genes are TRBV12-3 or TRBV12-4 and TRBJ2-2, with D possibly matching TRBD2 (6 bases). The CDR3 is made up of 14 amino acids. V was trimmed by 2 bases and J by 6 bases, leaving 10 bases between them. The CDR3 DNA reads TGTGCCAGCAGTTTATCGGGGGACTCCGGGGAGCTGTTTTTT. As protein: CASSLSGDSGELFF.

This chain uses TRBV7-9 with TRBJ2-5, with D possibly TRBD2 on 6 matching bases. V was cut by 5 bases and J by 0 bases, with 13 bases left in between. The CDR3 runs 15 residues. CDR1 and CDR2 (germline): SEHNR, FQNEAQ (reference sequence). The CDR3 coding sequence is TGTGCCAGCAGCCTCCGGGGGAGCGACCAAGAGACCCAGTACTTC. Protein product: CASSLRGSDQETQYF.

The sample holds a few counts of this clonotype. The chain employs TRBV9 and TRBJ2-2; D gene ambiguous. V was shortened by 3 bases and J by 5 bases, with 8 bases between the two germline ends. Germline CDR1 reads SGDLS; CDR2 reads YYNGEE. There are 13 residues in the CDR3. The CDR3 bases are TGTGCCAGCAGCGGGGCCGGGACCGGGGAGCTGTTTTTT. As protein: CASSGAGTGELFF. The full variable domain, rest sourced from reference TRBV9 and TRBJ2-2, is DSGVTQTPKHLITATGQRVTLRCSPRSGDLSVYWYQQSLDQGLQFLIQYYNGEERAKGNILERFSAQQFPDLHSELNLSSLELGDSALYFCASSGAGTGELFFGEGSRLTVL.

This clonotype has more than one count but fewer than ten. The chain links TRBV5-1 to TRBJ2-6; D remains unclear. From germline, CDR1 is SGHRS and CDR2 YFSETQ. V shed 4 bases and J shed 0 bases, with 14 bases lying between them. The CDR3 spans 17 residues. The CDR3 sequence is CASSQVYRISGANVLTF. CDR3 DNA sequence: TGCGCCAGCAGCCAAGTCTATCGGATCTCTGGGGCCAACGTCCTGACTTTC.

This clonotype was seen a handful of times. The chain links TRBV5-1 to TRBJ2-5, with 7 bases aligning to TRBD1. The V gene's germline CDR1 is SGHRS and CDR2 YFSETQ. V gave up 3 bases and J gave up 5 bases; unmatched junction bases: 10. CDR3 length equals 15 residues. In DNA, the CDR3 is TGCGCCAGCAGCTCAACAGGGGCAACAATGGAGACCCAGTACTTC. Translation: CASSSTGATMETQYF.

This clonotype was seen at least ten times. The chain joins TRBV7-9 to TRBJ2-2; no clear D gene. Germline-derived CDR1 and CDR2 are SEHNR and FQNEAQ (reference sequence). The ends were cut back, 5 bases at V and 6 bases at J, with 13 bases in the middle. The length of the CDR3 is 14 residues. In DNA form, the CDR3 reads TGTGCCAGCAGCCCAGTAACCAAGTCCGGGGAGCTGTTTTTT. Translating gives CASSPVTKSGELFF. The full variable domain, rest sourced from reference TRBV7-9 and TRBJ2-2, is DTGVSQNPRHKITKRGQNVTFRCDPISEHNRLYWYRQTLGQGPEFLTYFQNEAQLEKSRLLSDRFSAERPKGSFSTLEIQRTEQGDSAMYLCASSPVTKSGELFFGEGSRLTVL.

This clonotype came up a few times. The chain is built from TRBV5-5 and TRBJ1-2, with D unclear. The length of the CDR3 is 12 residues. V lost 0 bases, J lost 3 bases, and 3 bases lay in between. Germline-derived CDR1 and CDR2 are SGHKS and YYEKEE (reference sequence). The CDR3 DNA sequence: TGTGCCAGCAGCTTGGCAGACTATGGCTACACCTTC. Protein product: CASSLADYGYTF.

This clonotype was found a few times. The V and J genes are TRBV7-2 and TRBJ2-7; D unresolved. CDR3 size: 12 residues. CDR1 and CDR2 from the germline V gene are SGHTA and FQGNSA. Trimming left V 5 bases short and J 4 bases short, with 9 bases between. Written as DNA, the CDR3 is TGTGCCAGCAGCGAAGACGGGTACGAGCAGTACGTC. Its protein product is CASSEDGYEQYV.

The sample holds a few counts of this clonotype. A clone one base away is much larger, so this may be a read error. V usage is TRBV28 and J usage is TRBJ2-3; D ambiguous. Per germline, CDR1 MDHEN and CDR2 SYDVKM. This CDR3 region has 13 residues. V dropped 7 bases and J dropped 1 base, with 9 bases sitting between them. The CDR3 sequence is CASIFQGTDTQYF. Here the CDR3 DNA reads TGTGCCAGCATTTTCCAGGGCACAGATACGCAGTATTTT.

There are a few counts of this clonotype. The chain links TRBV7-3 to TRBJ2-2, with D perhaps TRBD1 (7 bases). Germline V CDR1 and CDR2: SGHTA, FQGTGA. With 2 bases removed from V and 5 bases from J, the gap between germline ends came to 15 bases. The CDR3 loop spans 16 amino acids. This CDR3 reads CASSLGGGGWTGELFF. Here the CDR3 DNA reads TGTGCCAGCAGCTTAGGTGGAGGGGGCTGGACCGGGGAGCTGTTTTTT.

This chain links TRBV12-3 or TRBV12-4 with TRBJ2-3; either TRBD1 or TRBD2 may supply D (6 bases each). The CDR3 has 12 residues. V lost 8 bases and J lost 6, with 12 bases in between. Written as DNA, the CDR3 is TGTGCCAGCTACGGGGGCGGGGATACGCAGTATTTT. It translates to CASYGGGDTQYF.

This clonotype was found many times. The chain combines TRBV7-2 with TRBJ1-5; tentatively, D is TRBD1 (5 bases). The CDR3 consists of 12 residues. Germline V gene lookup returns CDR1 SGHTA and CDR2 FQGNSA. V shed 6 bases and J shed 6 bases, with 9 bases lying between them. The CDR3 DNA sequence: TGTGCCAGCAGACTTGGGGGTCAGCCCCAGCATTTT. Translating gives CASRLGGQPQHF.

This clonotype was seen a handful of times. The chain carries TRBV28 and TRBJ2-7; tentatively, D is TRBD2 (5 bases). CDR1 MDHEN and CDR2 SYDVKM come from the germline V gene. V was pared by 5 bases and J by 7 bases, with 12 bases between. CDR3 length equals 12 residues. The CDR3 bases are TGTGCCAGCAGTCTCATTTCGGGGGAGCAGTACGTC. This gives the protein CASSLISGEQYV.

The sample holds a few counts of this clonotype. The V and J genes are TRBV7-2 and TRBJ2-3; D unclear. The V end lost 1 base, the J end lost 5 bases, and 4 bases lay between the germline ends. Germline assignment: CDR1 SGHTA and CDR2 FQGNSA. This CDR3 has 12 amino acids. CDR3 sequence: CASSLVIDTQYF. For the CDR3, the DNA is TGTGCCAGCAGCTTAGTAATAGATACGCAGTATTTT.

This clonotype was observed a handful of times. The J gene is TRBJ1-2, the V gene TRBV19; 9 bases map to TRBD1. The CDR3 length is 15 residues. CDR1 and CDR2 (germline): LNHDA, SQIVND (reference sequence). V was clipped by 7 bases and J by 4 bases; unmatched bases: 10. The CDR3 sequence: CASTRGTGTFYGYTF. The CDR3 nucleotides read TGTGCCAGTACACGGGGGACAGGGACTTTCTATGGCTACACCTTC.

This clonotype occurred a few times. J is TRBJ2-1 and V is TRBV24-1; no firm D call. Trimming removed 5 bases at V and 0 bases at J, with 7 bases between. This CDR3 is built from 14 residues. Germline loops: CDR1 KGHDR, CDR2 SFDVKD. CDR3 nucleotide sequence: TGTGCCACCAGTGTGAGGAGCTCCTACAATGAGCAGTTCTTC. As protein: CATSVRSSYNEQFF.

V usage is TRBV2 and J usage is TRBJ2-7; 7 bases align to TRBD1. The CDR3 runs 11 residues. With V trimmed by 11 bases and J by 1 base, 2 bases remained unmatched. Germline assignment: CDR1 SNHLY and CDR2 FYNNEI. The CDR3 sequence: CAGTESYEQYF. In DNA form, the CDR3 reads TGTGCCGGGACAGAGTCCTACGAGCAGTACTTC.

This clonotype was picked up a small number of times. This chain uses TRBV9 with TRBJ2-7; 7 bases are shared with TRBD2. Germline V gives CDR1 SGDLS, CDR2 YYNGEE. This CDR3 is 15 amino acids long. V trimming: 4 bases; J trimming: 2 bases; junction bases outside the gene matches: 9. The CDR3 spells CASSIASGLPYEQYF. In DNA, the CDR3 is TGTGCCAGCAGCATCGCATCGGGACTACCCTACGAGCAGTACTTC.

The chain joins TRBV7-3 to TRBJ1-2; TRBD1 agrees at 7 bases. The germline CDR1 and CDR2 sequences are SGHTA and FQGTGA. The J segment lost 3 bases and the V segment lost 5 bases, leaving 9 bases of the junction unmatched. CDR3 length: 15 residues. DNA for the CDR3: TGTGCCAGCAGCCCCGGAACACAGGGGTACTATGGCTACACCTTC. Translated, it gives CASSPGTQGYYGYTF.

The table lists this clonotype with a few counts. The chain uses TRBV7-9 and TRBJ2-7, with 11 bases aligning to TRBD2. This CDR3 is built from 16 residues. Germline V lookup: CDR1 SEHNR, CDR2 FQNEAQ (reference sequence). J gave up 2 bases and V 5 bases, and 8 bases lay outside the gene matches. The CDR3: CASSLDLSGGAYEQYV. In DNA, the CDR3 is TGTGCCAGCAGCCTAGACCTTAGCGGGGGGGCCTACGAGCAGTACGTC.

This clonotype was seen a few times. The V gene is TRBV27, the J gene TRBJ2-3; weak D call: TRBD2 (5 bases). Germline CDR1 reads MNHEY; CDR2 reads SMNVEV (reference sequence). Trimming took off 7 bases at V and 3 bases at J, with 14 bases between the two ends. The CDR3 length is 14 residues. This CDR3 reads CASTSLGETDTQYF. CDR3 coding DNA: TGTGCCAGCACCTCACTGGGAGAAACAGATACGCAGTATTTT.